The 26 T cell receptor beta chains presented below share a single source sample, sequenced in a study of blood T cell repertoires in COVID-19. The method was immunoSEQ multiplex PCR; TCRdb's version includes in-frame clones alone and lacks a portion of them. This table holds about 170,000 clones, around 82% found once. Material for sequencing was peripheral blood. The receptors were gathered from a woman aged 70-85 years who had recovered from COVID-19.

The chain links TRBV11-2 to TRBJ2-1, with 15 bases fitting TRBD2. The CDR3 is 17 amino acids. Trimming at V came to 1 base and at J to 8 bases, leaving 6 bases not matched to a gene. Germline V gene data show CDR1 as SGHAT and CDR2 as FQNNGV. The CDR3 bases are TGTGCCAGCAGCTTAGTGGGACTAGCGGGAGGACGATATGAGCAGTTCTTC. It translates to CASSLVGLAGGRYEQFF.

The gene calls are TRBV6-5 and TRBJ1-3, with D tentatively TRBD1 (5 bases). The CDR3 sequence is 14 residues long. Germline V gene data show CDR1 as MNHEY and CDR2 as SVGAGI. The V end was cut by 8 bases, the J end by 0 bases, with 11 bases between. The CDR3 spells CASATGTSGNTIYF. In DNA, the CDR3 is TGTGCCAGCGCCACAGGAACCTCTGGAAACACCATATATTTT.

This rearrangement joins TRBV9 to TRBJ2-4; 8 bases line up with TRBD2. With 0 bases clipped from V and 5 bases from J, the junction kept 7 bases outside the gene matches. The germline V gene encodes CDR1 SGDLS and CDR2 YYNGEE. This CDR3 contains 16 residues. CDR3 nucleotides: TGTGCCAGCAGCGTAGCTGGGGCGGGGGGACAAAACATTCAGTACTTC. Translating it yields CASSVAGAGGQNIQYF.

The CDR3 loop is CASSPDRAHYEQYF. CDR3 DNA sequence: TGTGCCAGCAGCCCCGACAGGGCCCACTACGAGCAGTACTTC. The V gene is TRBV3-1 (or the pseudogene TRBV3-2), the J gene TRBJ2-7, with 7 bases matching TRBD1. There are 14 residues in the CDR3. The germline V gene encodes CDR1 LGHDT and CDR2 YNNKEL (reference sequence). The V gene end was trimmed by 4 bases and the J gene end by 3 bases; junction bases not matched to a gene: 6.

The V and J genes are TRBV5-4 and TRBJ1-1; D not resolved. The CDR3 contains 17 residues. CDR1 and CDR2 from the germline V gene are SGHNT and YYREEE (reference sequence). V was shortened by 0 bases and J by 1 base, with 16 bases between the two germline ends. CDR3 loop: CASSLGPPRVGNTEAFF. CDR3 bases: TGTGCCAGCAGCTTGGGGCCCCCGCGGGTAGGGAACACTGAAGCTTTCTTT.

This chain joins TRBV28 and TRBJ1-2; D unclear. The CDR3 is 13 residues long. Deletions cut 2 bases from V and 5 bases from J, with 9 bases between. CDR1 is MDHEN, CDR2 SYDVKM, per germline. This CDR3 reads CASSLGPDYGYTF. CDR3 nucleotide sequence: TGTGCCAGCAGTTTAGGGCCAGATTATGGCTACACCTTC.

This clone has just a few counts. This chain uses TRBV6-6 with TRBJ1-6, with D possibly matching TRBD1 (5 bases). Germline-derived CDR1 and CDR2 are MNHNY and SVGAGI (reference sequence). The CDR3 runs to 14 residues. V lost 2 bases and J lost 8, with 10 bases in between. CDR3 DNA sequence: TGTGCCAGCAGTTACAGGGGAAAAGATTCACCCCTCCACTTT. Translation gives CASSYRGKDSPLHF.

The rearrangement joins TRBV2 to TRBJ1-1; D is unresolved. This CDR3 spans 14 amino acids. Germline assignment: CDR1 SNHLY and CDR2 FYNNEI. V lost 3 bases, J lost 4 bases, and 12 bases lay in between. CDR3 region: CASSESGFGTEAFF. The CDR3 DNA follows: TGTGCCAGCAGTGAGTCGGGTTTTGGCACTGAAGCTTTCTTT.

The V gene is TRBV6-5, the J gene TRBJ1-2, with D possibly being TRBD1 (5 bases). Per germline, CDR1 MNHEY and CDR2 SVGAGI. The ends were cut back, 6 bases at V and 7 bases at J, with 15 bases in the middle. The CDR3 loop spans 13 amino acids. The CDR3 sequence is CASRPGRAGGYTF. CDR3 bases: TGTGCCAGCAGGCCGGGCAGGGCCGGTGGCTACACCTTC.

This clone was picked up a small number of times. This chain connects TRBV7-8 to TRBJ1-2, with 11 nucleotides matching TRBD1. V lost 5 bases, J lost 4 bases, and 6 bases stayed unmatched. The CDR3 extends over 15 amino acids. Germline values: CDR1 SGHVS, CDR2 FQNEAQ. CDR3 amino acids: CASSPGTGGIYGYTF. CDR3 coding DNA: TGTGCCAGCAGCCCCGGGACAGGGGGTATCTATGGCTACACCTTC.

V is TRBV7-6 and J is TRBJ1-5, with 7 bases matching TRBD1. V gave up 5 bases and J gave up 4 bases; unmatched junction bases: 5. CDR3 length equals 14 residues. Per germline, CDR1 SGHVS and CDR2 FNYEAQ. The CDR3 loop is CASSQGQINQPQHF. The DNA for the CDR3 is TGTGCCAGCAGCCAGGGACAGATTAATCAGCCCCAGCATTTT.

The rearrangement links TRBV5-1 to TRBJ2-5; 7 bases match TRBD1. The CDR3 has 14 amino acids. Germline V gene sequence: CDR1 SGHRS, CDR2 YFSETQ. V gave up 5 bases and J gave up 2 bases; unmatched junction bases: 6. CDR3 in amino acids: CASRPSGGQETQYF. DNA for the CDR3: TGCGCCAGCAGGCCCTCAGGGGGTCAAGAGACCCAGTACTTC.

V gene TRBV13 combines with J gene TRBJ2-1; tentative D call: TRBD1 (6 bases). Per germline, CDR1 PRHDT and CDR2 FYEKMQ (reference sequence). The CDR3 sequence is 17 residues long. V gave up 5 bases and J gave up 2 bases, with 19 bases separating them. CDR3 coding DNA: TGTGCCAGCAGCCCCCAGACAGGTTACAGTCCCTACAATGAGCAGTTCTTC. This codes for CASSPQTGYSPYNEQFF.

This clone was seen only once. The V and J genes are TRBV4-1 and TRBJ2-1, with TRBD2 identical over 9 bases. The V and J ends lost 1 base and 2 bases, in that order; junction bases with no gene match: 3. This CDR3 region has 16 residues. Germline V gives CDR1 MGHRA, CDR2 YSYEKL. The CDR3 region has the DNA TGCGCCAGCAGCCAAGTAATAGCGGGGGCCTACAATGAGCAGTTCTTC. This sequence encodes CASSQVIAGAYNEQFF.

The gene calls are TRBV3-1 (or the pseudogene TRBV3-2) and TRBJ2-5; D not certain. The germline V and J ends were trimmed by 4 bases and 3 bases, with 9 bases remaining between them. Looked up from germline, CDR1 is LGHDT and CDR2 is YNNKEL (reference sequence). This CDR3 region has 13 residues. The CDR3 loop reads CASSPLLEETQYF. CDR3 in DNA: TGTGCCAGCAGCCCACTACTGGAAGAGACCCAGTACTTC.

In this sample, this clone turned up once. CDR3 protein: CASSPGGSQYF. The DNA of the CDR3 is TGTGCCAGCAGTCCGGGGGGTTCCCAGTACTTC. V is TRBV6-4 and J is TRBJ2-5; 7 nucleotides agree with TRBD2. V lost 5 bases, J lost 9 bases, and 3 bases stayed unmatched. CDR3 length: 11 amino acids. Per germline, CDR1 MRHNA and CDR2 SNTAGT.

This chain uses TRBV5-1 with TRBJ1-4, with 12 bases aligning to TRBD1. The CDR3 runs to 18 residues. V gave up 0 bases and J gave up 8 bases; unmatched junction bases: 11. Germline CDR1 is SGHRS and CDR2 is YFSETQ. The CDR3 region is CASSLGPGQGARGEKLFF. The CDR3, as DNA: TGCGCCAGCAGCTTGGGACCGGGACAGGGGGCGAGGGGAGAAAAACTGTTTTTT.

This clone was counted a single time. The chain recombines TRBV6-5 with TRBJ2-2, with 10 nucleotides matching TRBD2. The CDR3 has 15 residues. The germline gives CDR1 MNHEY, CDR2 SVGAGI. V lost 6 bases to trimming and J lost 7 bases; unmatched junction nucleotides: 8. The CDR3 nucleotides are TGTGCCAGCAGACATCTAGCGGGAGTAGGCGGGGAGCTGTTTTTT. Translation: CASRHLAGVGGELFF.

The chain combines TRBV2 with TRBJ1-5; a possible D gene is TRBD1 (6 bases). From germline, CDR1 is SNHLY and CDR2 FYNNEI. The CDR3 has 11 residues. V lost 7 bases to trimming and J lost 11 bases, with 12 bases between them. This CDR3 reads CASTRGGAQHF. In nucleotides, the CDR3 is TGTGCCAGCACCCGAGGGGGGGCCCAGCATTTT.

The gene calls are TRBV27 and TRBJ2-1; 9 bases are a match to TRBD1. V lost 7 bases, J lost 6 bases, and 7 bases stayed unmatched. The CDR3 has 14 amino acids. Per the germline V gene, CDR1 is MNHEY and CDR2 is SMNVEV (reference sequence). CDR3 nucleotides: TGTGCCAGCACCTGGACAGGGGCCTCCAATGAGCAGTTCTTC. Protein sequence: CASTWTGASNEQFF.

This clone was observed a handful of times. The V gene is TRBV19, the J gene TRBJ1-2; TRBD1 matches at 10 bases. The CDR3 covers 17 residues. J gave up 3 bases and V 3 bases, and 10 bases lay outside the gene matches. In germline, CDR1 is LNHDA, CDR2 SQIVND (reference sequence). CDR3 in amino acids: CASSIPGQGGSDYGYTF. In DNA, the CDR3 is TGTGCCAGTAGTATCCCCGGACAGGGGGGATCGGACTATGGCTACACCTTC. The whole variable domain, filled in from reference TRBV19 and TRBJ1-2, reads DGGITQSPKYLFRKEGQNVTLSCEQNLNHDAMYWYRQDPGQGLRLIYYSQIVNDFQKGDIAEGYSVSREKKESFPLTVTSAQKNPTAFYLCASSIPGQGGSDYGYTFGSGTRLTVV.

The CDR3, as DNA: TGTGCCAGCAGTTCCACAGGGGACAACACTGAAGCTTTCTTT. Translation: CASSSTGDNTEAFF. V usage is TRBV28 and J usage is TRBJ1-1, with 7 bases matching TRBD1. Germline V CDR1 and CDR2: MDHEN, SYDVKM. The length of the CDR3 is 14 residues. V dropped 4 bases and J dropped 2; count of bases not matched to a gene: 4.

V is TRBV15 and J is TRBJ2-6; the match to TRBD1 covers 9 bases. Looked up from germline, CDR1 is LNHNV and CDR2 is YYDKDF (reference sequence). Trimming cost V 6 bases and J 0 bases; bases outside gene matches: 12. The CDR3 sequence is 19 residues long. CDR3 residues: CATRHRTGAPSSGANVLTF. CDR3 in DNA: TGTGCCACCAGACATAGGACAGGGGCCCCGAGCTCTGGGGCCAACGTCCTGACTTTC.

The J gene is TRBJ1-2, the V gene TRBV7-9, with 8 bases identical to TRBD1. The CDR3 contains 14 residues. Germline V lookup: CDR1 SEHNR, CDR2 FQNEAQ (reference sequence). After removal of 5 bases from V and 7 bases from J, the junction contained 9 bases not matched to a gene. CDR3 sequence (DNA): TGTGCCAGCAGCAGATCGGACAGGGAGGCTGGCTACACCTTC. Residues: CASSRSDREAGYTF.

This clone appeared a few times. V gene TRBV9 combines with J gene TRBJ2-1; possible D gene TRBD2, 6 bases. The CDR3 is 16 amino acids. V dropped 4 bases and J dropped 6 bases, with 20 bases sitting between them. Per germline, CDR1 SGDLS and CDR2 YYNGEE. The CDR3 DNA reads as TGTGCCAGCAGCCCCTACCACGACCCGGGGGTCAATGAGCAGTTCTTC. This translates into CASSPYHDPGVNEQFF.

This chain joins TRBV28 and TRBJ1-2, with D possibly being TRBD1 (5 bases). V lost 2 bases and J lost 1, with 8 bases in between. Germline V gene lookup returns CDR1 MDHEN and CDR2 SYDVKM. The CDR3 totals 14 residues. The CDR3 DNA follows: TGTGCCAGCAGTTTAGCAGGGCGTAACTATGGCTACACCTTC. Translation: CASSLAGRNYGYTF.